This T cell receptor beta chain was found in a study of OX40 agonist ivuxolimab in advanced cancers. Study background: Patients were dosed with the agonistic anti-OX40 (CD134) antibody ivuxolimab. Three patients, one with hepatocellular carcinoma and two with cutaneous melanoma, responded partially.

Whole-study results and caveats: Clonal expansion was seen in CD4+ and CD8+ blood T cells by week 6 at 0.1 to 3.0 mg/kg.

About this clone itself: Its target is unknown.

Germline CDR1 and CDR2: SEHNR and FQNEAQ (reference sequence). The V end was cut by 0 bases, the J end by 2 bases, with 7 bases between. This CDR3 comprises 15 residues. Using immunoSEQ multiplex PCR, the repertoire was profiled, and TCRdb retains in-frame clones only, with some absent. Among 55,000 to 65,000 clones, around 90% were seen once, and the ten largest hold 14%. Excluded were patients having autoimmune disease history or systemic immunosuppression. The chain carries TRBV7-9 and TRBJ2-2, with D possibly being TRBD1 (6 bases). The receptor comes from an adult with an advanced solid tumor such as melanoma, head and neck, liver or kidney cancer. Sample: CD4+ or CD8+ T cells sorted from blood, taken in a trial of the OX40 agonist ivuxolimab. CDR3 bases: TGTGCCAGCAGCTTAGCCGGGACAAACACCGGGGAGCTGTTTTTT. It codes for CASSLAGTNTGELFF. The whole variable domain, remainder taken from reference TRBV7-9 and TRBJ2-2, is DTGVSQNPRHKITKRGQNVTFRCDPISEHNRLYWYRQTLGQGPEFLTYFQNEAQLEKSRLLSDRFSAERPKGSFSTLEIQRTEQGDSAMYLCASSLAGTNTGELFFGEGSRLTVL.